A single sample gave rise to the 28 T cell receptor beta chains below, sequenced in a study of radiation and T cells in renal cell carcinoma. Measured with immunoSEQ multiplex PCR; TCRdb has only the in-frame clones, and not every one. The sample gives 100,000 to 150,000 clones, 81% of which show up once; about 5.3% is in the top ten. The time point: blood 2 weeks post-SBRT. Treatment here: 15 Gy SBRT to primary tumor, nephrectomy 4 weeks later. Sequences were derived from blood, sampled from a patient whose treatment included radiotherapy and nephrectomy. These receptors originate from a man aged 45-65 years with renal cell carcinoma.

This clone rates as medium-sized. The chain combines TRBV7-3 with TRBJ2-3, with D perhaps TRBD1 or TRBD2 (5 bases each). The CDR3 contains 15 residues. Germline CDR1 and CDR2: SGHTA and FQGTGA. V dropped 5 bases and J dropped 1 base, with 13 bases sitting between them. For the CDR3, the DNA is TGTGCCAGCAGCCCCGGCAGGGACCGCACAGATACGCAGTATTTT. Protein product: CASSPGRDRTDTQYF.

The chain combines TRBV5-4 with TRBJ2-7; D possibly corresponds to TRBD1 (6 bases). Trimming pared 1 base from V and 4 bases from J, leaving 15 bases between. Germline assignment: CDR1 SGHNT and CDR2 YYREEE (reference sequence). The CDR3 runs to 15 residues. In nucleotides, the CDR3 is TGTGCCAGCAGCTTGTCTTCGGGACAAAATTACGAGCAGTACTTC. This gives the protein CASSLSSGQNYEQYF.

The V call is TRBV2, the J call TRBJ2-6; D call uncertain. V lost 2 bases to trimming and J lost 0 bases, with 14 bases between them. The CDR3 length is 18 residues. Germline lookup yields CDR1 SNHLY and CDR2 FYNNEI. The CDR3, as DNA: TGTGCCAGCAGTGAAATGGCAGGTGAACACTCTGGGGCCAACGTCCTGACTTTC. This translates into CASSEMAGEHSGANVLTF.

The chain employs TRBV5-6 and TRBJ2-3, with D perhaps matching TRBD1 (5 bases). V was shortened by 0 bases and J by 0 bases, with 11 bases between the two germline ends. Germline assignment: CDR1 SGHDT and CDR2 YYEEEE. The CDR3 spans 16 residues. The CDR3 nucleotides read TGTGCCAGCAGCTTGGACGTCAGGGCTAGCACAGATACGCAGTATTTT. It encodes CASSLDVRASTDTQYF.

V usage is TRBV5-4 and J usage is TRBJ2-1; perhaps TRBD2 as D (5 bases). V dropped 3 bases and J dropped 1 base, with 17 bases sitting between them. The CDR3 runs to 17 residues. In germline, CDR1 is SGHNT, CDR2 YYREEE (reference sequence). The CDR3 nucleotides are TGTGCCAGCAGCTCGCCGAAGAGCGGAGTATCCTACAATGAGCAGTTCTTC. As protein: CASSSPKSGVSYNEQFF. Together with reference TRBV5-4 and TRBJ2-1, the CDR3 gives the full variable domain: ETGVTQSPTHLIKTRGQQVTLRCSSQSGHNTVSWYQQALGQGPQFIFQYYREEENGRGNFPPRFSGLQFPNYSSELNVNALELDDSALYLCASSSPKSGVSYNEQFFGPGTRLTVL.

This clone was seen a handful of times. The chain is built from TRBV6-1 and TRBJ1-1, with 8 positions matching TRBD1. The ends lost 4 bases at V and 1 base at J; junction bases unmatched: 5. CDR1 is MNHNS, CDR2 SASEGT, per germline. The CDR3 extends over 15 amino acids. Written as DNA, the CDR3 is TGTGCCAGCAGTGCGCAGGGGGCTGCGAACACTGAAGCTTTCTTT. Translation gives CASSAQGAANTEAFF.

The rearrangement joins TRBV9 to TRBJ2-7; TRBD2 matches 13 bases. This CDR3 is 15 amino acids long. Germline V gives CDR1 SGDLS, CDR2 YYNGEE. Trimming removed 4 bases from V and 2 bases from J; junction bases left unmatched: 3. The CDR3 DNA is TGTGCCAGCAGCCCAGGACTAGCGGGGGCCTACGAGCAGTACTTC. The encoded protein is CASSPGLAGAYEQYF.

The chain is built from TRBV30 and TRBJ2-5; D remains ambiguous. V lost 1 base and J lost 5, with 8 bases in between. CDR3 length equals 12 residues. CDR1 GTSNPN and CDR2 SVGIG come from the germline V gene (reference sequence). The CDR3: CAWSDLAETQYF. The CDR3 DNA reads TGTGCCTGGAGTGACCTTGCTGAGACCCAGTACTTC.

This clone turned up a few times. One end of the junction fails to match germline, which may point to a read error. J is TRBJ2-3 and V is TRBV7-2, with D perhaps matching TRBD1 (6 bases). This CDR3 has 15 residues. Germline values: CDR1 SGHTA, CDR2 FQGNSA. The CDR3 DNA is TGTGCCAGCACCTTAGGGGGTTTGGGAACAGATACGCAGTATTTT. It yields the protein CASTLGGLGTDTQYF.

The chain uses TRBV5-1 and TRBJ1-5; D may be TRBD1 (6 bases). Germline CDR1 reads SGHRS; CDR2 reads YFSETQ. V was cut by 4 bases and J by 3 bases, with 14 bases left in between. This CDR3 contains 15 residues. CDR3 nucleotide sequence: TGCGCCAGCAGCCCCGGGGGGCAGATCAATCAGCCCCAGCATTTT. Its translation: CASSPGGQINQPQHF.

V gene TRBV2 combines with J gene TRBJ1-2; 9 nucleotides line up with TRBD1. CDR3 length: 14 amino acids. The germline V gene encodes CDR1 SNHLY and CDR2 FYNNEI. The J segment lost 5 bases and the V segment lost 6 bases, leaving 7 bases of the junction unmatched. This CDR3 reads CASRDTGGAYGYTF. In DNA, the CDR3 is TGTGCCAGCAGGGACACAGGGGGCGCTTATGGCTACACCTTC. Full variable domain (missing parts from reference TRBV2 and TRBJ1-2): EPEVTQTPSHQVTQMGQEVILRCVPISNHLYFYWYRQILGQKVEFLVSFYNNEISEKSEIFDDQFSVERPDGSNFTLKIRSTKLEDSAMYFCASRDTGGAYGYTFGSGTRLTVV.

This clone was seen a few times. CDR3 loop: CASSLGAAGEQFF. The DNA for the CDR3 is TGTGCCAGCAGCTTGGGGGCAGCTGGTGAGCAGTTCTTC. This chain uses TRBV5-6 with TRBJ2-1; D not resolved. Between the trimmed V and J ends, which lost 0 bases and 9 bases, there was a span of 10 bases. The CDR3 runs to 13 residues. Germline V gene sequence: CDR1 SGHDT, CDR2 YYEEEE.

The chain joins TRBV29-1 to TRBJ2-2; D unresolved. The V gene's germline CDR1 is SQVTM and CDR2 ANQGSEA. Trimming removed 6 bases from V and 4 bases from J, with 12 bases in between. The length of the CDR3 is 13 residues. The CDR3 loop reads CSVTGPTTGELFF. DNA for the CDR3: TGCAGCGTGACCGGGCCTACCACCGGGGAGCTGTTTTTT.

This chain joins TRBV5-4 and TRBJ2-1; 10 positions match TRBD2. V shed 0 bases and J 3 bases; nucleotides not matched to a gene: 0. CDR1 SGHNT and CDR2 YYREEE come from the germline V gene (reference sequence). The CDR3 has 15 residues. The CDR3 DNA reads TGTGCCAGCAGCTTGGGGACTAGCGGCTACAATGAGCAGTTCTTC. It specifies CASSLGTSGYNEQFF.

The V call is TRBV18, the J call TRBJ2-7; 9 nucleotides align to TRBD2. The germline V gene encodes CDR1 KGHSH and CDR2 LQKENI. Trimming removed 0 bases from V and 0 bases from J; junction bases left unmatched: 6. This CDR3 is 17 amino acids long. CDR3: CASSPPGTSSSSYEQYF. Written as DNA, the CDR3 is TGTGCCAGCTCACCACCGGGGACTAGCTCTAGCTCCTACGAGCAGTACTTC.

The CDR3 region is CASSVHITSWNEQFF. The CDR3 bases are TGTGCCAGCAGCGTTCACATCACCTCTTGGAATGAGCAGTTCTTC. This sequence joins TRBV9 and TRBJ2-1, with D hard to call. CDR3 length equals 15 residues. Germline lookup yields CDR1 SGDLS and CDR2 YYNGEE. V gave up 2 bases and J gave up 7 bases, with 16 bases separating them. The full variable domain, in which reference TRBV9 and TRBJ2-1 provide the parts outside the CDR3, is DSGVTQTPKHLITATGQRVTLRCSPRSGDLSVYWYQQSLDQGLQFLIQYYNGEERAKGNILERFSAQQFPDLHSELNLSSLELGDSALYFCASSVHITSWNEQFFGPGTRLTVL.

This clone was counted many times. The rearrangement links TRBV19 to TRBJ2-2, with a tentative D call TRBD2 (5 bases). The germline gives CDR1 LNHDA, CDR2 SQIVND (reference sequence). Trimming took off 7 bases at V and 5 bases at J, with 14 bases between the two ends. The CDR3 runs to 14 residues. The CDR3 loop is CASTTTGFTGELFF. Written as DNA, the CDR3 is TGTGCCAGTACCACAACGGGGTTTACCGGGGAGCTGTTTTTT.

The chain carries TRBV19 and TRBJ1-2; tentatively, D is TRBD1 (6 bases). V was shortened by 9 bases and J by 5 bases, with 22 bases between the two germline ends. The CDR3 runs to 15 residues. Germline V gene sequence: CDR1 LNHDA, CDR2 SQIVND (reference sequence). The CDR3 sequence: CASRDIRAALYGYTF. The CDR3 coding sequence is TGTGCCAGCCGGGACATAAGAGCCGCGCTATATGGCTACACCTTC.

The chain is built from TRBV4-3 and TRBJ2-1, with 7 bases fitting TRBD2. Trimming cost V 0 bases and J 6 bases; bases outside gene matches: 8. Germline V lookup: CDR1 LGHNA, CDR2 YSLEER. The length of the CDR3 is 16 residues. The CDR3 DNA reads TGCGCCAGCAGCCAAGATTGGGGACTAATCGCCAATGAGCAGTTCTTC. It translates to CASSQDWGLIANEQFF.

The chain uses TRBV7-9 and TRBJ2-2; D not certain. The germline V and J ends were trimmed by 4 bases and 3 bases, with 12 bases remaining between them. This CDR3 spans 15 amino acids. Germline V gives CDR1 SEHNR, CDR2 FQNEAQ (reference sequence). CDR3 amino acids: CASSSYVPDTGELFF. Written as DNA, the CDR3 is TGTGCCAGCAGCTCGTATGTACCCGACACCGGGGAGCTGTTTTTT.

The rearrangement uses TRBV6-1 and TRBJ1-6; D not resolved. The CDR3 length is 15 residues. The germline CDR1 and CDR2 sequences are MNHNS and SASEGT. V was shortened by 2 bases and J by 4 bases, with 9 bases between the two germline ends. CDR3 bases: TGTGCCAGCAGTGAATCTACAGTATATAATTCACCCCTCCACTTT. This encodes CASSESTVYNSPLHF.

This rearrangement joins TRBV5-1 to TRBJ1-1; perhaps TRBD1 as D (6 bases). CDR1 is SGHRS, CDR2 YFSETQ, per germline. The CDR3 is 16 amino acids. Trimming shortened V by 5 bases and J by 0 bases, and 17 bases separated the two germline ends. The CDR3 loop reads CASRTGDRLMNTEAFF. The CDR3 DNA is TGCGCCAGCAGAACCGGCGACAGGCTCATGAACACTGAAGCTTTCTTT.

The chain combines TRBV9 with TRBJ2-7; TRBD1 agrees at 8 bases. CDR1 and CDR2 (germline): SGDLS, YYNGEE. The CDR3 spans 16 residues. V shed 6 bases and J 5 bases; nucleotides not matched to a gene: 16. For the CDR3, the DNA is TGTGCCAGCACCCCCTCCGCCGGACAGGGTACCCACGAGCAGTACTTC. Protein: CASTPSAGQGTHEQYF.

The rearrangement joins TRBV14 to TRBJ2-1; weak D call: TRBD2 (5 bases). Germline assignment: CDR1 SGHDN and CDR2 FVKESK. Between the trimmed V and J ends, which lost 1 base and 0 bases, there was a span of 10 bases. CDR3 length: 16 residues. CDR3 coding DNA: TGTGCCAGCAGCCAAGCGGGGTTGAGCTCCTACAATGAGCAGTTCTTC. This gives the protein CASSQAGLSSYNEQFF.

This rearrangement joins TRBV5-6 to TRBJ2-5; D ambiguous. The CDR3 is 14 amino acids. Trimming removed 2 bases at V and 4 bases at J, with 12 bases between. The V gene's germline CDR1 is SGHDT and CDR2 YYEEEE. This chain's CDR3 is CASSFYAAVETQYF. DNA for the CDR3: TGTGCCAGCAGCTTTTATGCCGCCGTAGAGACCCAGTACTTC. The entire variable domain, with the rest obtained from reference TRBV5-6 and TRBJ2-5, is as follows: DAGVTQSPTHLIKTRGQQVTLRCSPKSGHDTVSWYQQALGQGPQFIFQYYEEEERQRGNFPDRFSGHQFPNYSSELNVNALLLGDSALYLCASSFYAAVETQYFGPGTRLLVL.

The CDR3 region is CASRLRDSVYGYTF. CDR3 sequence (DNA): TGTGCCAGCAGGTTAAGGGACAGCGTCTATGGCTACACCTTC. This chain uses TRBV28 with TRBJ1-2; TRBD1 agrees at 7 bases. Unmatched junction bases numbered 8, after V lost 6 bases and J lost 4 bases. This CDR3 has 14 amino acids. CDR1 and CDR2 (germline): MDHEN, SYDVKM.

The genes are TRBV9 and TRBJ2-3, with 7 bases aligning to TRBD1. CDR3 length equals 14 residues. Germline V CDR1 and CDR2: SGDLS, YYNGEE. V dropped 0 bases and J dropped 5; count of bases not matched to a gene: 3. CDR3 bases: TGTGCCAGCAGCGTAGGAGGGGGCGGAGATACGCAGTATTTT. Translation: CASSVGGGGDTQYF.

This chain links TRBV5-1 with TRBJ1-6, with TRBD1 matching 8 bases. V lost 4 bases to trimming and J lost 6 bases; unmatched junction nucleotides: 9. Germline lookup yields CDR1 SGHRS and CDR2 YFSETQ. This CDR3 spans 16 amino acids. CDR3 DNA: TGCGCCAGCAGCCCCCCCGGGACAGGAACTAATTCACCCCTCCACTTT. It specifies CASSPPGTGTNSPLHF.